The 17 T cell receptor beta chains listed next were all sequenced from one sample in a study of T cell responses to AZD1222 COVID-19 vaccine. Generated by immunoSEQ multiplex PCR, the TCRdb table keeps only in-frame clones and is missing some. The sample has around 100,000 clones, about nine tenths seen once. This sample comprised peripheral blood, obtained on day 0 of AZD1222 vaccination. The receptor source for this set is an adult in good health.

J is TRBJ1-1 and V is TRBV19; D remains ambiguous. In germline, CDR1 is LNHDA, CDR2 SQIVND (reference sequence). The germline V and J ends were trimmed by 1 base and 5 bases, with 14 bases remaining between them. The CDR3 is 15 amino acids. The CDR3 nucleotides read TGTGCCAGTAGTATAGGCGGAGGCCTAGTGACTGAAGCTTTCTTT. It encodes CASSIGGGLVTEAFF. Drawing the rest from reference TRBV19 and TRBJ1-1, the complete variable domain is DGGITQSPKYLFRKEGQNVTLSCEQNLNHDAMYWYRQDPGQGLRLIYYSQIVNDFQKGDIAEGYSVSREKKESFPLTVTSAQKNPTAFYLCASSIGGGLVTEAFFGQGTRLTVV.

V gene TRBV19 combines with J gene TRBJ2-3; D unresolved. The V and J ends lost 4 bases and 2 bases respectively, with 7 bases between them. CDR3 size: 13 residues. CDR1 is LNHDA, CDR2 SQIVND, per germline (reference sequence). Here the CDR3 reads CASSTQNTDTQYF. The DNA for the CDR3 is TGTGCCAGTAGTACGCAAAACACAGATACGCAGTATTTT.

The chain combines TRBV11-2 with TRBJ1-2; 8 bases match TRBD1. Losses at the gene ends were 3 bases for V and 5 bases for J; bases not matched to a gene: 8. Per the germline V gene, CDR1 is SGHAT and CDR2 is FQNNGV. The CDR3 loop spans 15 amino acids. DNA of the CDR3: TGTGCCAGCAGCTTCGGGACAGGCCGCATTTATGGCTACACCTTC. Translated: CASSFGTGRIYGYTF. Full variable domain (remainder filled in from reference TRBV11-2 and TRBJ1-2): EAGVAQSPRYKIIEKRQSVAFWCNPISGHATLYWYQQILGQGPKLLIQFQNNGVVDDSQLPKDRFSAERLKGVDSTLKIQPAKLEDSAVYLCASSFGTGRIYGYTFGSGTRLTVV.

The CDR3 DNA reads as TGTGCCAGTACCTCGGGGGGGCCCCTCCACTTT. Translation: CASTSGGPLHF. The chain combines TRBV19 with TRBJ1-6; possible D gene TRBD1, 5 bases. CDR1 is LNHDA, CDR2 SQIVND, per germline (reference sequence). V was trimmed by 7 bases and J by 13 bases, leaving 11 bases between them. The CDR3 has 11 residues.

As to this clone: The sample contains more than one DNA sequence encoding this CDR3. This sequence joins TRBV9 and TRBJ1-2; D gene uncertain. From germline, CDR1 is SGDLS and CDR2 YYNGEE. The germline V and J ends were trimmed by 0 bases and 1 base, with 4 bases remaining between them. The CDR3 runs 13 residues. CDR3 sequence reads: CASSVEGNYGYTF. DNA of the CDR3: TGTGCCAGCAGCGTAGAGGGTAACTATGGCTACACCTTC.

The chain carries TRBV6-5 and TRBJ1-1; the match to TRBD1 covers 7 bases. V was clipped by 2 bases and J by 4 bases; unmatched bases: 4. The CDR3 length is 14 residues. CDR1 and CDR2 (germline): MNHEY, SVGAGI. CDR3: CASSYDRVSTEAFF. The CDR3 DNA reads as TGTGCCAGCAGTTACGACAGGGTGAGCACTGAAGCTTTCTTT.

The gene calls are TRBV4-1 and TRBJ1-1; D ambiguous. The V gene lost 1 base and the J gene lost 1 base, with 4 bases spanning the gap. Germline V gene lookup returns CDR1 MGHRA and CDR2 YSYEKL. The CDR3 totals 13 residues. DNA of the CDR3: TGCGCCAGCAGCCAAGGTGAGAACACTGAAGCTTTCTTT. As protein: CASSQGENTEAFF.

On this clone itself: The missing conserved phenylalanine or tryptophan at the end of this CDR3 makes a read error likely. This chain links TRBV6-6 with TRBJ1-1; D not certain. This CDR3 contains 12 residues. The V gene's germline CDR1 is MNHNY and CDR2 SVGAGI (reference sequence). Trimming shortened V by 8 bases and J by 5 bases, and 12 bases separated the two germline ends. The CDR3 spells CASSPRRTEAFL. The CDR3, as DNA: TGTGCCAGCTCCCCTCGGAGGACTGAAGCTTTCCTT.

The chain joins TRBV5-1 to TRBJ2-1; 10 bases are shared with TRBD2. Germline V CDR1 and CDR2: SGHRS, YFSETQ. V dropped 0 bases and J dropped 9; count of bases not matched to a gene: 6. This CDR3 comprises 15 residues. CDR3 in DNA: TGCGCCAGCAGCTTGGCGAGCGGGAGGGCTGGTGAGCAGTTCTTC. Amino acid sequence: CASSLASGRAGEQFF.

The DNA of the CDR3 is TGTGCCAGCACGACAGGGGACCTCAATAATTCACCCCTCCACTTT. Protein sequence: CASTTGDLNNSPLHF. The chain couples TRBV6-5 to TRBJ1-6; 8 bases match TRBD1. V was clipped by 7 bases and J by 5 bases; unmatched bases: 7. The CDR3 is 15 amino acids. Per the germline V gene, CDR1 is MNHEY and CDR2 is SVGAGI.

The chain uses TRBV28 and TRBJ2-1, with 9 bases lining up with TRBD1. Germline loops: CDR1 MDHEN, CDR2 SYDVKM. V shed 4 bases and J 3 bases; nucleotides not matched to a gene: 7. This CDR3 is built from 16 residues. This CDR3 is CASSSRTGGHYNEQFF. The CDR3 DNA follows: TGTGCCAGCAGTTCCCGAACAGGGGGCCACTACAATGAGCAGTTCTTC.

V and J are TRBV7-3 and TRBJ1-1, with 7 positions matching TRBD1. Germline V gene sequence: CDR1 SGHTA, CDR2 FQGTGA. Germline trimming cut 0 bases from V and 2 bases from J; bases unmatched to any gene: 12. The CDR3 loop spans 18 amino acids. DNA for the CDR3: TGTGCCAGCAGCTTAACAAAGTTGAGGGGGCGGCCTAACACTGAAGCTTTCTTT. Protein: CASSLTKLRGRPNTEAFF.

The chain carries TRBV10-3 and TRBJ1-3, with D perhaps matching TRBD1 (6 bases). Trimming shortened V by 3 bases and J by 2 bases, and 14 bases separated the two germline ends. The germline gives CDR1 ENHRY, CDR2 SYGVKD. This CDR3 region has 16 residues. CDR3 nucleotides: TGTGCCATCAGTGATCACTCGGGGGGCCCTGGAAACACCATATATTTT. This codes for CAISDHSGGPGNTIYF.

The chain couples TRBV13 to TRBJ1-2, with TRBD1 identical over 7 bases. Germline CDR1 PRHDT, CDR2 FYEKMQ (reference sequence). V was pared by 5 bases and J by 2 bases, with 8 bases of the junction left unmatched. This CDR3 is 15 amino acids long. The CDR3 reads CASSPGTVTNYGYTF. For the CDR3, the DNA is TGTGCCAGCAGCCCCGGGACAGTTACGAACTATGGCTACACCTTC.

This clone was detected once. Here the CDR3 reads CASSTPNPRAQYF. The DNA for the CDR3 is TGTGCCAGCAGTACCCCCAATCCTCGAGCCCAGTACTTC. This chain connects TRBV28 to TRBJ2-5; D is uncertain. V shed 5 bases and J shed 9 bases, with 16 bases lying between them. Germline-derived CDR1 and CDR2 are MDHEN and SYDVKM. The CDR3 covers 13 residues.

The gene calls are TRBV9 and TRBJ2-1; D may match TRBD1 or TRBD2 (5 bases each). The CDR3 consists of 15 residues. Per germline, CDR1 SGDLS and CDR2 YYNGEE. V gave up 0 bases and J gave up 6 bases, with 13 bases separating them. The CDR3 DNA reads as TGTGCCAGCAGCGTAGCTACCGGGGCAGCCAATGAGCAGTTCTTC. It translates to CASSVATGAANEQFF.

A few counts support this clone. J is TRBJ1-2 and V is TRBV19, with a weak D call TRBD1 (6 bases). The CDR3 spans 16 residues. Germline values: CDR1 LNHDA, CDR2 SQIVND (reference sequence). Deletions cut 4 bases from V and 8 bases from J, with 23 bases between. CDR3 sequence (DNA): TGTGCCAGTAGTAGGCAGGGGTTTGAGGCTTTGGACGGCTACACCTTC. Translation: CASSRQGFEALDGYTF.